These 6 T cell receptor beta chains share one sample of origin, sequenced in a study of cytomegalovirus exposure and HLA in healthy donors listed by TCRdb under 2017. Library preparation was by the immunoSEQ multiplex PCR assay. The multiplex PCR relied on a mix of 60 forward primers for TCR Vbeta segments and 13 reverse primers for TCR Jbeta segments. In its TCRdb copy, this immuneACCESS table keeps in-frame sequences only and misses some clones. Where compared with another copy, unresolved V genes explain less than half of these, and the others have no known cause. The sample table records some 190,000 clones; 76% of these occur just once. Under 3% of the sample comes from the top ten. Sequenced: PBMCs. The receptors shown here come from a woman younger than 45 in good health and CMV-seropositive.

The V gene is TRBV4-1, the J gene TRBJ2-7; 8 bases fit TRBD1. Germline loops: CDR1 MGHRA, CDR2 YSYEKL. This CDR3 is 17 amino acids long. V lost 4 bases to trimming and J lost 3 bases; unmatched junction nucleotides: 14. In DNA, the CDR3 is TGCGCCAGCAGCCGGGGTTTGGCAGGGGGCCTCCTCTACGAGCAGTACTTC. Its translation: CASSRGLAGGLLYEQYF.

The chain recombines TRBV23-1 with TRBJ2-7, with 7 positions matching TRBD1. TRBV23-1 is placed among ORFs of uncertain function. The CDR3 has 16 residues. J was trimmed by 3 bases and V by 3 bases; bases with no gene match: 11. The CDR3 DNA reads TGCGCCAGCAGTCAGTTCCGGGACAGACCCTACTACGAGCAGTACTTC. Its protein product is CASSQFRDRPYYEQYF.

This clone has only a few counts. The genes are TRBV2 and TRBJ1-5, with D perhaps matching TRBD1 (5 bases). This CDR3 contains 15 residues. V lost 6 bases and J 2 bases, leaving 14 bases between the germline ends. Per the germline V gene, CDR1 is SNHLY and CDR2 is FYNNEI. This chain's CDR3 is CASSADGGGNQPQHF. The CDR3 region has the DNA TGTGCCAGCAGCGCCGACGGAGGGGGCAATCAGCCCCAGCATTTT.

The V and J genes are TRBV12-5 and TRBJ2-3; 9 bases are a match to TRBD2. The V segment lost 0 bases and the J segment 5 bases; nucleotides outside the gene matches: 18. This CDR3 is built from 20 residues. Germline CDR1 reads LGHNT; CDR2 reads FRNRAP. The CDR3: CASGLVRGSGGLQGEDTQYF. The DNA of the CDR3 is TGTGCTAGTGGTTTGGTACGGGGTAGCGGGGGACTCCAGGGTGAAGATACGCAGTATTTT.

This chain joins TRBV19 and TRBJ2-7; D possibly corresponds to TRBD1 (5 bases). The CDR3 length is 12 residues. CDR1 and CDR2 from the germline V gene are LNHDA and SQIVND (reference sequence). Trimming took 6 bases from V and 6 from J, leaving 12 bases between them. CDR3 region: CASRFGAAEQYF. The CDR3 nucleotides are TGTGCCAGTAGGTTTGGGGCGGCCGAGCAGTACTTC.

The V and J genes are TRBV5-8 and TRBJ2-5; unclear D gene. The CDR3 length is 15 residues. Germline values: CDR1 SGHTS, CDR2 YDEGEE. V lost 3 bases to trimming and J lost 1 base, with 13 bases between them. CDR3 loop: CASSWRFGGQETQYF. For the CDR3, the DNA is TGTGCCAGCAGCTGGCGGTTCGGCGGCCAAGAGACCCAGTACTTC.